This T cell receptor (beta chain) was obtained from a study of blood T cell repertoires in COVID-19. Study overall: Donors in the United States, Italy and Spain gave samples during acute or convalescent COVID-19. T cells, B-cell-depleted T cells, or PBMCs supplied cDNA or gDNA.

In the study's own analysis: Amplification of reference gene primers provided the estimated nucleated cell counts. TCRdb's table, derived via immunoSEQ multiplex PCR, lists solely in-frame clones and lacks some. D and trimming were read from the DNA, whereas the V and J calls and clone size are those reported in that table. This table holds 55,000 to 65,000 clones, over 80% found once. The CDR3 loop spans 15 amino acids. Germline CDR1 is KGHSH and CDR2 is LQKENI. Trimming cost V 4 bases and J 5 bases; bases outside gene matches: 10. The sequence derives from a human donor with active COVID-19. The donor label of this sample is uncertain. This chain uses TRBV18 with TRBJ1-1, with TRBD1 identical over 7 bases. The sequenced sample was peripheral blood. The CDR3 region is CASSLSRQGGTEAFF. CDR3 in DNA: TGTGCCAGCTCACTATCACGACAGGGTGGTACTGAAGCTTTCTTT.